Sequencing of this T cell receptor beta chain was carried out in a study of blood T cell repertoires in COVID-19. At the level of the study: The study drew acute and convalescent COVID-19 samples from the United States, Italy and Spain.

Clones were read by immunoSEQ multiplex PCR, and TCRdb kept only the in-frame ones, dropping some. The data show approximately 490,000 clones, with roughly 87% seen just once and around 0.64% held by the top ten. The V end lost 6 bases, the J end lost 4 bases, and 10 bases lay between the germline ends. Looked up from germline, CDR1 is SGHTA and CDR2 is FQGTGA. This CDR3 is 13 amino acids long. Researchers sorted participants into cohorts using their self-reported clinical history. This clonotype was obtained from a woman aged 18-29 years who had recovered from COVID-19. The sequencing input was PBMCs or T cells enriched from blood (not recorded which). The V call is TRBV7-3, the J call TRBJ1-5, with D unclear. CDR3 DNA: TGTGCCAGCAGTCCTTTTCTAAATCAGCCCCAGCATTTT. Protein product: CASSPFLNQPQHF.